This TCR beta chain was identified during a study of T-cell memory formation after mild COVID-19. MiXCR, applied by TCRdb to the 5' RACE reads, yields one record per CDR3 protein. The sample lists 350,000 to 400,000 distinct CDR3 sequences, under 25% occurring once. The CDR3 has 15 amino acids. Between the trimmed V and J ends, which lost 5 bases and 0 bases, there was a span of 11 bases. Germline loops: CDR1 KGHDR, CDR2 SFDVKD. This chain connects TRBV24-1 to TRBJ2-3, with no clear D. This TCR came from an adult woman who had mild COVID-19 (a few samples of this study predate the infection). Cell type and time point are not known. The sequenced sample consisted of PBMCs or a T cell subset sorted from them (not recorded which). The CDR3 bases are TGTGCCACCAGTGGGTCCGGGCCTAGCACAGATACGCAGTATTTT. This sequence encodes CATSGSGPSTDTQYF.